This T cell receptor beta chain was identified during a study of control samples from healthy donors and cancer patients. Germline loops: CDR1 SGDLS, CDR2 YYNGEE. V dropped 0 bases and J dropped 2 bases, with 7 bases sitting between them. The CDR3 has 14 residues. Sequenced by immunoSEQ multiplex PCR; TCRdb stores in-frame clones only, minus some. The table has 70,000 to 100,000 clones, 70% to 90% seen once. The TCR was taken from a woman aged 55 to 70 in good health. The source material was blood. The chain is built from TRBV9 and TRBJ2-3, with no clear D. DNA of the CDR3: TGTGCCAGCAGCGTAGGCACCACCACAGATACGCAGTATTTT. Translation: CASSVGTTTDTQYF.